The rows below give T cell receptor beta chains drawn from one sample of a study of STAT5B mutations in CD4+ large granular lymphocyte leukemia. Method: immunoSEQ multiplex PCR; TCRdb's copy keeps in-frame clones and lacks some. Of tens of thousands of clones in the sample, over 70% were seen once. The sample taken for sequencing was CD4+ T cells from blood buffy coats. The receptors were gathered from a human donor in good health. Each CDR3 is given with its conserved first and last residue. Fields, in order: clone size, D gene, V gene, J gene, CDR3 DNA, CDR3 protein. D genes are given only for firm matches. Some rows mark clone size as missing; the rest say once, few, many or name a class of expanded clone.

size: -; D: -; V: TRBV5-1; J: TRBJ2-2; DNA: TGCGCCAGCAGCTTGCCTGACCGACCCACCGGGGAGCTGTTTTTT; CDR3: CASSLPDRPTGELFF
size: -; D: TRBD2; V: TRBV5-1; J: TRBJ2-1; DNA: TGCGCCAGCAGCGAGGGACTAGCGGGAGCCTACAATGAGCAGTTCTTC; CDR3: CASSEGLAGAYNEQFF
size: once; D: TRBD1; V: TRBV11-1; J: TRBJ1-4; DNA: TGTGCCAGCAGCAGAGGTCCCGGGACAGGGGCGGCTAATGAAAAACTGTTTTTT; CDR3: CASSRGPGTGAANEKLFF
size: -; D: -; V: TRBV7-2; J: TRBJ1-3; DNA: TGTGCCAGCAGCTTAGGTCCCAGGGCCGGAAACACCATATATTTT; CDR3: CASSLGPRAGNTIYF
size: -; D: TRBD1; V: TRBV5-1; J: TRBJ2-1; DNA: TGCGCCAGCAGCAAAGGGGACAGGTCGCCGGAGCAGTTCTTC; CDR3: CASSKGDRSPEQFF
size: -; D: TRBD2; V: TRBV7-2; J: TRBJ2-3; DNA: TGTGCCAGCAGCTCCTCTAGCGGGGGAGGCACAGATACGCAGTATTTT; CDR3: CASSSSSGGGTDTQYF
size: -; D: -; V: TRBV5-4; J: TRBJ2-2; DNA: TGTGCCAGCAGCTTGGCCTGGGGTAAGGGAGGCACCGGGGAGCTGTTTTTT; CDR3: CASSLAWGKGGTGELFF
size: -; D: -; V: TRBV9; J: TRBJ1-4; DNA: TGTGCCAGCAGCGTAGCGGGTGAAAAACTGTTTTTT; CDR3: CASSVAGEKLFF
size: -; D: -; V: TRBV28; J: TRBJ1-1; DNA: TGTGCCACAACGGGGTGGGTGAACACTGAAGCTTTCTTT; CDR3: CATTGWVNTEAFF
size: -; D: -; V: TRBV19; J: TRBJ1-1; DNA: TGTGCCAGTAGTACAGAGGCCCTTCTGGTGACTGAAGCTTTCTTT; CDR3: CASSTEALLVTEAFF
size: once; D: -; V: TRBV5-1; J: TRBJ2-1; DNA: TGCGCCAGCAGCTTGGTTGGGGAGGTATACAATGAGCAGTTCTTC; CDR3: CASSLVGEVYNEQFF
size: -; D: -; V: TRBV7-6; J: TRBJ1-4; DNA: TGTGCCAGCAGCTTAGCGAACCGGGAGACTGAAAAACTGTTTTTT; CDR3: CASSLANRETEKLFF
size: -; D: -; V: TRBV18; J: TRBJ1-3; DNA: TGTGCCAGCTCACCAGGGGAGGCCAGCGGAAACACCATATATTTT; CDR3: CASSPGEASGNTIYF